This T cell receptor beta chain was recovered during a study of regulatory T cells in long-lasting Graves disease. The time point denotes: newly diagnosed GD, antithyroid drugs for less than 3 months. RNA isolated from PBMCs was used to make the TCR library. It was by American Thyroid Association guidelines that Graves' disease was diagnosed. The study, taken as a whole, reports: When disease was persistent, TRBV28, TRBJ1-2 and TRBJ2-5 were the favored segments. Among persistent patients, a larger number of public clonotypes were shared (around 3,000) than among newly diagnosed patients (roughly 910). Small numbers of samples may have cut accuracy.

This clonotype was observed at least ten times. Its cognate antigen is unknown. Both iRepertoire HTBI primers and Arm-PCR of CDR3 regions were used to build the TCR beta libraries. TCRdb re-derived calls from the multiplex PCR reads in MiXCR, one entry per CDR3 protein. The profile shows over 300,000 distinct CDR3 sequences, roughly 15% of them singletons. CDR1 SNHLY and CDR2 FYNNEI come from the germline V gene. The V end lost 4 bases, the J end lost 6 bases, and 13 bases lay between the germline ends. The CDR3 covers 14 residues. The sample in question was peripheral blood mononuclear cells (PBMCs), obtained at new diagnosis, from a patient treated with antithyroid drugs. The TCR originated in a female donor with Graves disease. The chain links TRBV2 to TRBJ1-5; D may be TRBD1 (5 bases). DNA of the CDR3: TGTGCCAGCAGTGCATTGGGGGACTCTCAGCCCCAGCATTTT. Translated: CASSALGDSQPQHF.